These 8 T cell receptor beta chains came from one sample sequenced in a study of human T cells and chemical hapten exposure. TCRdb redid the calling of the RACE reads with MiXCR, one entry per CDR3 protein. The sample lists 95,000 to 130,000 distinct CDR3 sequences; around 10% were seen once. Stated time point: patch test 1, 2 weeks after DPC sensitization. Treatment here: therapeutic diphenylcyclopropenone sensitization with weekly scalp DPC. The sample was whole blood, taken in connection with sensitization to the hapten diphenylcyclopropenone (DPC). Receptor source: a woman aged 45-60 years with alopecia areata. Some clones in this sample may be carry-over from other donors' samples.

V usage is TRBV12-3 or TRBV12-4 and J usage is TRBJ2-2; 10 bases agree with TRBD1. J gave up 4 bases and V 6 bases, and 8 bases lay outside the gene matches. CDR3 size: 16 residues. The chain's CDR3 is CASSTGTGVGTGELFF. DNA of the CDR3: TGTGCCAGCAGCACTGGGACAGGGGTAGGCACCGGGGAGCTGTTTTTT.

This clonotype was detected many times. This chain uses TRBV12-3 or TRBV12-4 with TRBJ1-3; D uncertain. The CDR3 has 14 amino acids. V was pared by 2 bases and J by 0 bases, with 5 bases between. The CDR3 region has the DNA TGTGCCAGCAGTTTATTACCCTCTGGAAACACCATATATTTT. It codes for CASSLLPSGNTIYF.

The rearrangement joins TRBV10-1 to TRBJ2-1; no clear D. V dropped 7 bases and J dropped 5 bases, with 15 bases sitting between them. This CDR3 comprises 14 residues. Germline V CDR1 and CDR2: WNHNN, SYGVQD (reference sequence). The chain's CDR3 is CASKGQFPNNEQFF. The CDR3 DNA sequence: TGCGCCAGCAAAGGTCAATTCCCGAACAATGAGCAGTTCTTC.

This clonotype was counted a few times. The rearrangement uses TRBV29-1 and TRBJ1-1, with unresolved D. CDR1 SQVTM and CDR2 ANQGSEA come from the germline V gene. The CDR3 extends over 11 amino acids. The CDR3 loop reads CSALLNTEAFF. CDR3 sequence (DNA): TGCAGTGCGCTGTTGAACACTGAAGCTTTCTTT.

This clonotype was counted at least ten times. The chain recombines TRBV28 with TRBJ1-1; tentatively, D is TRBD1 (5 bases). Germline values: CDR1 MDHEN, CDR2 SYDVKM. The CDR3 consists of 17 residues. Trimming pared 3 bases from V and 0 bases from J, leaving 17 bases between. The CDR3 spells CASSLFVGRGVNTEAFF. The CDR3 DNA sequence: TGTGCCAGCAGTTTGTTTGTGGGGAGAGGGGTGAACACTGAAGCTTTCTTT.

The genes are TRBV28 and TRBJ2-2; 12 bases agree with TRBD2. Germline CDR1 MDHEN, CDR2 SYDVKM. V lost 7 bases to trimming and J lost 4 bases; unmatched junction nucleotides: 7. The CDR3 runs 16 residues. The CDR3 nucleotides are TGTGCCAGCACGGGGGGGACTAGCGGGTTCACCGGGGAGCTGTTTTTT. It encodes CASTGGTSGFTGELFF.

The V call is TRBV7-6, the J call TRBJ2-5, with 11 bases fitting TRBD1. The CDR3 is 18 amino acids. The germline V gene has CDR1 SGHVS and CDR2 FNYEAQ. J gave up 5 bases and V 5 bases, and 16 bases lay outside the gene matches. CDR3 DNA sequence: TGTGCCAGCAGCCACGCCGGGACAGGGGGTGGCACCGTGGAGACCCAGTACTTC. Translating gives CASSHAGTGGGTVETQYF.

The rearrangement joins TRBV2 to TRBJ2-1; D is ambiguous. The CDR3 runs to 16 residues. The V end was cut by 7 bases, the J end by 6 bases, with 22 bases between. The germline V gene encodes CDR1 SNHLY and CDR2 FYNNEI. The DNA of the CDR3 is TGTGCCAGCAAACCAAAGAGCGAGAGCCCTATCAATGAGCAGTTCTTC. As protein: CASKPKSESPINEQFF. The full variable domain, in which reference TRBV2 and TRBJ2-1 provide the parts outside the CDR3, is EPEVTQTPSHQVTQMGQEVILRCVPISNHLYFYWYRQILGQKVEFLVSFYNNEISEKSEIFDDQFSVERPDGSNFTLKIRSTKLEDSAMYFCASKPKSESPINEQFFGPGTRLTVL.